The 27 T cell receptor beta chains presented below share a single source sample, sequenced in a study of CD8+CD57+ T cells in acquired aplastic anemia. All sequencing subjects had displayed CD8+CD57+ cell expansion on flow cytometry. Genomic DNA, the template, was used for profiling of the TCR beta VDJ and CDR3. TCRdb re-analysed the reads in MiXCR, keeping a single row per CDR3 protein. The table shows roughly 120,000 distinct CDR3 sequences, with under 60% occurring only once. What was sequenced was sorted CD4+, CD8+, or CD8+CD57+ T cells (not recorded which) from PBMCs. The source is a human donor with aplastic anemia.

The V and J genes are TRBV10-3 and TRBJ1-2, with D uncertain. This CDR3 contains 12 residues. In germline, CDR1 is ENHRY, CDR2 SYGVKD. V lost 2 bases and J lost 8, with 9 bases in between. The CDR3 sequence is CAISEDTAGYTF. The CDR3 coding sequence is TGTGCCATCAGTGAGGATACCGCAGGCTACACCTTC.

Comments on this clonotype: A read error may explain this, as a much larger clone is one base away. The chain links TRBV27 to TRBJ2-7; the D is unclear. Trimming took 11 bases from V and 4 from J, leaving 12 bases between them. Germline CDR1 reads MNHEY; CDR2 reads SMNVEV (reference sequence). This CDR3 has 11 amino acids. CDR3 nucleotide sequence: TGTGCCGGCGGACCCTCTTACGAGCAGTACTTC. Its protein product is CAGGPSYEQYF.

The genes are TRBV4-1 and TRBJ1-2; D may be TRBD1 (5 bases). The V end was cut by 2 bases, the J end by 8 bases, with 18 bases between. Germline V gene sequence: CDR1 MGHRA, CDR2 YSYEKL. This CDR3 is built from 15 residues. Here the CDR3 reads CASSQQLAGREGYTF. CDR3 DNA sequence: TGCGCCAGCAGCCAACAACTAGCGGGACGCGAGGGCTACACCTTC.

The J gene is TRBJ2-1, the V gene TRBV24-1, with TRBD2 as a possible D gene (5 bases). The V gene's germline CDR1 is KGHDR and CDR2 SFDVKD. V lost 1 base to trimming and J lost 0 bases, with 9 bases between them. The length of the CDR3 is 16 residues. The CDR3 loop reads CATSDLAADSYNEQFF. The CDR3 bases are TGTGCCACCAGTGATTTAGCGGCTGACTCCTACAATGAGCAGTTCTTC.

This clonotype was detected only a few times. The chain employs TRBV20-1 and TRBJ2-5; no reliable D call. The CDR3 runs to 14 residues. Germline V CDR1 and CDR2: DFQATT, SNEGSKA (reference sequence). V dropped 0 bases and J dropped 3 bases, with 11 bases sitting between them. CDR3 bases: TGCAGTGCTAGAGACATGGTGTGGGAAGAGACCCAGTACTTC. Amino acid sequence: CSARDMVWEETQYF.

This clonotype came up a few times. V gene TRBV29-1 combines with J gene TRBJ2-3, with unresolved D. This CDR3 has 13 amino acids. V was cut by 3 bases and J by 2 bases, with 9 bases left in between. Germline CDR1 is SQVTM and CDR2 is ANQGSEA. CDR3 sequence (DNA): TGCAGCGTTGACCGGGCAACCACAGATACGCAGTATTTT. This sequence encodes CSVDRATTDTQYF.

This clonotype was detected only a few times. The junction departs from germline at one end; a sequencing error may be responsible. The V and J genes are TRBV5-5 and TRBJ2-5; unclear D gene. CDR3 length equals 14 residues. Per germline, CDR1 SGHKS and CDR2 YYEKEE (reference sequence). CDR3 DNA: TGTGCCGGCAGCCCCTGGCGGTACCAAGAGACCCAGTACTTC. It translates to CAGSPWRYQETQYF.

CDR3 in amino acids: CASSGNGGTQYF. Written as DNA, the CDR3 is TGTGCCAGCAGTGGGAACGGGGGGACCCAGTACTTC. V gene TRBV2 combines with J gene TRBJ2-5; possible D gene TRBD2, 6 bases. The CDR3 is 12 amino acids. V was shortened by 4 bases and J by 7 bases, with 10 bases between the two germline ends. Germline CDR1 SNHLY, CDR2 FYNNEI.

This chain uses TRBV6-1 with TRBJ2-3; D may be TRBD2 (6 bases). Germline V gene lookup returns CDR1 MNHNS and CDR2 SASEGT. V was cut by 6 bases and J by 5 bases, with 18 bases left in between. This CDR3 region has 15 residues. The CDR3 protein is CASRVQLAGGDTQYF. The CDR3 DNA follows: TGTGCCAGCAGGGTCCAACTAGCCGGGGGAGATACGCAGTATTTT.

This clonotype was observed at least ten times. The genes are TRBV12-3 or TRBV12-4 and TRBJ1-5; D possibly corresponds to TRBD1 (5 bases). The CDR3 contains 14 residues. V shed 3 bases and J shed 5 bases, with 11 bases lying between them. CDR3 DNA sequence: TGTGCCAGCAGTTTCCGGGGGACCCATCAGCCCCAGCATTTT. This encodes CASSFRGTHQPQHF.

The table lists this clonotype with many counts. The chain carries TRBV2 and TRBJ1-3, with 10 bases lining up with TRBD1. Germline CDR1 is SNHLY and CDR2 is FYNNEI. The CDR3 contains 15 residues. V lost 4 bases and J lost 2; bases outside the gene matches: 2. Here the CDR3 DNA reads TGTGCCAGCAGTGGAGGGACAGGGGCTGGAAACACCATATATTTT. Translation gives CASSGGTGAGNTIYF.

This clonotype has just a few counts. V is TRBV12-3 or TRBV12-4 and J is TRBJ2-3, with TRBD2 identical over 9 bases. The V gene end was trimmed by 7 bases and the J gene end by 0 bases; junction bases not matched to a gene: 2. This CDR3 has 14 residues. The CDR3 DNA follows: TGTGCCAGCATGACTAGCGGAAGCACAGATACGCAGTATTTT. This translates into CASMTSGSTDTQYF.

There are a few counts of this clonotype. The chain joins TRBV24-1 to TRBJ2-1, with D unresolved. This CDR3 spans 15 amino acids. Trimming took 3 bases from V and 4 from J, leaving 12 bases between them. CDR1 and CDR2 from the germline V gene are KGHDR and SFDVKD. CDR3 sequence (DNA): TGTGCCACCAGTGATCGGGCGGTTCCGTACAATGAGCAGTTCTTC. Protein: CATSDRAVPYNEQFF.

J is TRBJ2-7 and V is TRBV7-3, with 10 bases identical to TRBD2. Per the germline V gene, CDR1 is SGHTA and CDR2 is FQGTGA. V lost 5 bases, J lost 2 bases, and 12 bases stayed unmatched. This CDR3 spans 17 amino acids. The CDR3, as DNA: TGTGCCAGCAGCCTACGGCTAGCGGGAGTTTCGCCCTACGAGCAGTACTTC. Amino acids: CASSLRLAGVSPYEQYF.

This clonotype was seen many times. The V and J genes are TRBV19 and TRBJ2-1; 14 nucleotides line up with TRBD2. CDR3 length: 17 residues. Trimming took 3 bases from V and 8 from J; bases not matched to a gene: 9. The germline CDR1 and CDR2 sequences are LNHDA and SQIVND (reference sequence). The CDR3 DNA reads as TGTGCCAGTAGTATGGGGACTAGCGGGGGCGTTACCGATGAGCAGTTCTTC. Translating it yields CASSMGTSGGVTDEQFF.

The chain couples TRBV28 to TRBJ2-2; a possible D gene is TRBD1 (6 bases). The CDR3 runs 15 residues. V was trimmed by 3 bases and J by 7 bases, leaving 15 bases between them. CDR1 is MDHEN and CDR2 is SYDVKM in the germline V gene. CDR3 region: CASSFRTRGDGELFF. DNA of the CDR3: TGTGCCAGCAGTTTCAGGACCAGGGGAGACGGGGAGCTGTTTTTT. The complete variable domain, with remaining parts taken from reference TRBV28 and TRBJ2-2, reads DVKVTQSSRYLVKRTGEKVFLECVQDMDHENMFWYRQDPGLGLRLIYFSYDVKMKEKGDIPEGYSVSREKKERFSLILESASTNQTSMYLCASSFRTRGDGELFFGEGSRLTVL.

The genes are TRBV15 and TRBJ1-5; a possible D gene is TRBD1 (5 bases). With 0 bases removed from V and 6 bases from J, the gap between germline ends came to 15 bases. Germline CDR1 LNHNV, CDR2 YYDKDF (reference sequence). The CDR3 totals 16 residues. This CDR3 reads CATSRDSQGRGQPQHF. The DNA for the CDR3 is TGTGCCACCAGCAGAGATTCGCAGGGTCGGGGTCAGCCCCAGCATTTT.

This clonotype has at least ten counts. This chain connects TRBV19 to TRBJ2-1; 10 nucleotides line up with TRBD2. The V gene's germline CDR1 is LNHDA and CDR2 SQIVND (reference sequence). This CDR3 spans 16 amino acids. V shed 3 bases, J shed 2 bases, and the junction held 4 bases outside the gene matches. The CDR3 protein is CASSIGLAVPYNEQFF. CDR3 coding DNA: TGTGCCAGTAGTATCGGACTAGCGGTGCCCTACAATGAGCAGTTCTTC. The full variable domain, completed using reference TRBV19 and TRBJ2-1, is DGGITQSPKYLFRKEGQNVTLSCEQNLNHDAMYWYRQDPGQGLRLIYYSQIVNDFQKGDIAEGYSVSREKKESFPLTVTSAQKNPTAFYLCASSIGLAVPYNEQFFGPGTRLTVL.

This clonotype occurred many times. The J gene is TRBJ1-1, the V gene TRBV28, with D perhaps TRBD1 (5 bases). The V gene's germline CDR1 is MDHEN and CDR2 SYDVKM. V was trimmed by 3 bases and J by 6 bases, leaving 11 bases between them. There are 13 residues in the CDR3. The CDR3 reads CASSFDSKAEAFF. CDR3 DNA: TGTGCCAGCAGTTTCGACAGTAAGGCTGAAGCTTTCTTT.

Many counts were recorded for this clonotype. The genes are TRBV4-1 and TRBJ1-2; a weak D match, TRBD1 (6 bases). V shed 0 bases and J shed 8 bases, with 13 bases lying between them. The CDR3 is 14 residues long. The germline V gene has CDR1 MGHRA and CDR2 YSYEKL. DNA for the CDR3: TGCGCCAGCAGCCAAGAATCGGCAGGGGCGGGCTACACCTTC. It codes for CASSQESAGAGYTF.

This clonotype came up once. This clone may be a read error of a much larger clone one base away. DNA for the CDR3: TGTGCCAGCAGACTAAGTGGGCTAGTTTGGAAGACCCAGTACTTC. This codes for CASRLSGLVWKTQYF. This chain links TRBV10-3 with TRBJ2-5; D is possibly TRBD2 (5 bases). CDR1 is ENHRY and CDR2 is SYGVKD in the germline V gene. Trimming stripped 10 bases from V and 6 bases from J, with 24 bases between. There are 15 residues in the CDR3.

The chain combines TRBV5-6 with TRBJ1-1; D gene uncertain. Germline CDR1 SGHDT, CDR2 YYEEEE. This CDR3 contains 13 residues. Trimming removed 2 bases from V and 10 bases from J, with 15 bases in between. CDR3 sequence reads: CASSFRNTRGAFF. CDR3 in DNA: TGTGCCAGCAGCTTTCGAAACACGCGAGGAGCTTTCTTT.

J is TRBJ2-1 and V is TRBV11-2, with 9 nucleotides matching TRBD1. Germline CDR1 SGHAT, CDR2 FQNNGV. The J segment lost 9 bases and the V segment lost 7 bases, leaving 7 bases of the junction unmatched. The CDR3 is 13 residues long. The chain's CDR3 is CASTGQGQSEQFF. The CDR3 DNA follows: TGTGCCAGCACCGGACAGGGGCAAAGTGAGCAGTTCTTC. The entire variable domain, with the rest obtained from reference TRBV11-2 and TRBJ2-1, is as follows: EAGVAQSPRYKIIEKRQSVAFWCNPISGHATLYWYQQILGQGPKLLIQFQNNGVVDDSQLPKDRFSAERLKGVDSTLKIQPAKLEDSAVYLCASTGQGQSEQFFGPGTRLTVL.

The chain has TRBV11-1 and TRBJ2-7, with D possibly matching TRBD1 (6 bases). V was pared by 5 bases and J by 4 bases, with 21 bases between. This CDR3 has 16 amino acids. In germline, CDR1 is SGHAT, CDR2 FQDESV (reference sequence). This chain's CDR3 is CASSQPIDGTSYEQYF. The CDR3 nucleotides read TGTGCCAGCAGCCAACCCATTGACGGGACATCGTACGAGCAGTACTTC.

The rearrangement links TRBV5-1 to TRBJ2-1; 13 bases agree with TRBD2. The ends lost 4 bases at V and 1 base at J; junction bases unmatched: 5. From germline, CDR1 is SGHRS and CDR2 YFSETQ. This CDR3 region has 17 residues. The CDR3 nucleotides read TGCGCCAGCAGCCCGTGGACTAGCGGGGGATCCTACAATGAGCAGTTCTTC. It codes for CASSPWTSGGSYNEQFF.

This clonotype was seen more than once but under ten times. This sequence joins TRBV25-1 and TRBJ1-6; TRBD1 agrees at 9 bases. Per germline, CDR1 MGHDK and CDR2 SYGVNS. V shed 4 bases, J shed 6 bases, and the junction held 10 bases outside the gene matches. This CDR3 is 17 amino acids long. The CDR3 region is CASSGTKGQGINSPLHF. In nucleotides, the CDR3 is TGTGCCAGCAGTGGCACAAAAGGACAGGGGATTAATTCACCCCTCCACTTT.

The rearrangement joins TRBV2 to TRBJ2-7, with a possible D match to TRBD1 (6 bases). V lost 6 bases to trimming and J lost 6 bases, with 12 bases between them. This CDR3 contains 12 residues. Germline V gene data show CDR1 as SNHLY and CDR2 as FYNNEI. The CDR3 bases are TGTGCCAGCAGGGTACAGGGTTCCGAGCAGTACTTC. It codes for CASRVQGSEQYF.